One T cell receptor (beta chain) is described in this entry. The sample is drawn from a study of blood T cell repertoires in COVID-19. J gave up 5 bases and V 5 bases, and 12 bases lay outside the gene matches. Looked up from germline, CDR1 is LNHDA and CDR2 is SQIVND (reference sequence). The CDR3 consists of 17 residues. Profiled with immunoSEQ multiplex PCR; TCRdb holds only in-frame clones, not every one. The table has over 400,000 clones, 80% to 90% seen once; the top ten hold 3% to 4%. This chain joins TRBV19 and TRBJ2-2; 9 bases align to TRBD2. The clonotype originates from a human donor in a cohort sampled during active COVID-19. The specimen was peripheral blood. This CDR3 reads CASSYGPGLAGTGELFF. The CDR3 DNA reads TGTGCCAGTAGTTACGGACCGGGACTAGCCGGTACCGGGGAGCTGTTTTTT.